This TCR beta chain was sequenced during a study of T cell responses to AZD1222 COVID-19 vaccine. The V gene's germline CDR1 is MNHEY and CDR2 SVGAGI. The CDR3 has 14 residues. The ends lost 8 bases at V and 2 bases at J; junction bases unmatched: 9. Study-wide points: Most donors were white British, females outnumbered males, and clonal diversity was possibly underestimated.

The protocol was immunoSEQ multiplex PCR, while the TCRdb copy is restricted to in-frame clones and leaves out a portion. The repertoire holds 110,000 to 150,000 clones, with roughly 91% as singletons. With respect to this clone: Its antigen is unidentified.

Source: peripheral blood, taken on day 0 of AZD1222 vaccination. The clonotype was recovered from an adult in good health. The chain links TRBV6-5 to TRBJ2-7, with 7 bases fitting TRBD1. CDR3 sequence reads: CASVSTGVPYEQYF. Here the CDR3 DNA reads TGTGCCAGCGTATCCACAGGGGTACCCTACGAGCAGTACTTC.